This TCR beta chain originates from a study of Ad26.COV2.S vaccination and SARS-CoV-2 variants. Study in general: Administration of Ad26.COV2.S was intramuscular, either once or twice 56 days apart.

Treatment here: approximately 18 received Ad26.COV2.S at low or high dose, single or two shots; about 5 received placebo; per-sample allocation not given. Sampling took place 63 days after the first vaccine or placebo injection. This CDR3 is built from 14 residues. The V segment lost 8 bases and the J segment 6 bases; nucleotides outside the gene matches: 11. CDR1 SGHTA and CDR2 FQGNSA come from the germline V gene. This table comes from immunoSEQ multiplex PCR, and its TCRdb copy is limited to in-frame clones, with some not included. Found here are fewer than 800,000 clones, approximately 88% of them singletons; the top ten hold roughly 1.5%.

The origin of this receptor is a person between 18 and 65 years old who received the Ad26.COV2.S COVID-19 vaccine or a placebo. This material consisted of peripheral blood, taken in a trial of Ad26.COV2.S vaccine versus placebo. This chain joins TRBV7-2 and TRBJ1-2, with 8 bases that match TRBD1. In nucleotides, the CDR3 is TGTGCCAGCTCAATCAACCAGGGGGCTCATGGCTACACCTTC. Protein product: CASSINQGAHGYTF.